The T cell receptor beta chain under discussion was sequenced for a study of Ad26.COV2.S vaccination and SARS-CoV-2 variants. The table lists this clone with a count of one. Germline CDR1 is KGHSH and CDR2 is LQKENI. V lost 1 base to trimming and J lost 4 bases, with 16 bases between them. CDR3 size: 17 residues. The table came from immunoSEQ multiplex PCR; TCRdb's copy has only in-frame clones and leaves some out. The data show about 680,000 clones, approximately 88% seen once. Treatment specified: 15 to 20 received Ad26.COV2.S at low or high dose, single or two shots; five or six received placebo; per-sample allocation not given. Day 63 following the first vaccine or placebo injection was when the samples were taken.

The sequence derives from a person aged 18-65 years who received the Ad26.COV2.S COVID-19 vaccine or a placebo. The chain couples TRBV18 to TRBJ1-4; a weak D match, TRBD1 (6 bases). Source: peripheral blood, taken in a trial of Ad26.COV2.S vaccine versus placebo. This chain's CDR3 is CASSPLLAGQLNEKLFF. Written as DNA, the CDR3 is TGTGCCAGCTCACCACTTCTAGCCGGACAGCTTAATGAAAAACTGTTTTTT.